This T cell receptor (beta chain) was captured in a study of blood T cell repertoires in COVID-19. Study-wide context: Donors in the United States, Italy and Spain gave samples during acute or convalescent COVID-19.

Authors' analysis steps: Counts of nucleated cells, estimated from reference gene primer amplification, were obtained. TCRdb's table, derived via immunoSEQ multiplex PCR, lists solely in-frame clones and lacks some. V and J calls and clone size are given by that table; D and trimming were obtained from the DNA. Among under 250,000 clones, more than 70% were seen once, and the ten largest hold roughly 6%. This clone was observed a few times. Sequenced input: peripheral blood. This TCR came from a woman in her twenties or thirties with COVID-19, enrolled during active disease.

The DNA for the CDR3 is TGTGCCAGCAGTTCCCGAGGGCCCCAGCATTTT. Encoded protein: CASSSRGPQHF. This sequence joins TRBV28 and TRBJ1-5; D unresolved. The germline gives CDR1 MDHEN, CDR2 SYDVKM. This CDR3 spans 11 amino acids. V was trimmed by 4 bases and J by 9 bases, leaving 7 bases between them.